The subject of this entry is one TCR beta chain. Trimming took 3 bases from V and 8 from J, leaving 19 bases between them. CDR1 is GTSNPN, CDR2 SVGIG, per germline (reference sequence). This CDR3 contains 15 residues. The sample originates from a study of blood T cell repertoires in COVID-19. Study information: From T cells, B-cell-depleted T cells, or PBMCs came the material, which was cDNA or gDNA.

Under the authors' procedure: Amplification with reference gene primers provided the estimates of nucleated cell counts. Profiling relied on immunoSEQ multiplex PCR, and the TCRdb table lists in-frame clones only, not all of them. The V and J calls and clone size are taken from that table; D and trimming were inferred from the DNA. Among about 200,000 clones listed, 82% were seen once. The TCR was taken from a human donor with acute or convalescent COVID-19. The donor label of this sample is uncertain. Specimen: peripheral blood. The chain has TRBV30 and TRBJ1-4, with D maybe TRBD1 (6 bases). CDR3 sequence: CAWRDFSQGKEKLFF. CDR3 bases: TGTGCCTGGAGAGATTTCTCACAGGGCAAAGAAAAACTGTTTTTT. Combining the CDR3 with reference TRBV30 and TRBJ1-4 gives the whole variable domain SQTIHQWPATLVQPVGSPLSLECTVEGTSNPNLYWYRQAAGRGLQLLFYSVGIGQISSEVPQNLSASRPQDRQFILSSKKLLLSDSGFYLCAWRDFSQGKEKLFFGSGTQLSVL.